Each of the 21 T cell receptor beta chains below was sequenced from the same sample in a study of control samples from healthy donors and cancer patients. Libraries were prepared by immunoSEQ multiplex PCR; TCRdb keeps only in-frame clonotypes and omits some of them. The profile shows 100,000 to 150,000 clones, roughly 89% of them singletons. The sequencing input was blood. The receptor source for this set is a man aged 18 to 29 in good health.

The gene calls are TRBV12-5 and TRBJ2-2, with D perhaps matching TRBD1 (6 bases). The CDR3 covers 16 residues. Trimming left V 1 base short and J 6 bases short, with 15 bases between. Germline CDR1 reads LGHNT; CDR2 reads FRNRAP. The DNA for the CDR3 is TGTGCTAGTGGTTTGGGAGTAGGGACAACGTCCGGGGAGCTGTTTTTT. This sequence encodes CASGLGVGTTSGELFF.

The rearrangement links TRBV11-2 to TRBJ1-6; D is uncertain. The germline CDR1 and CDR2 sequences are SGHAT and FQNNGV. Deletions cut 5 bases from V and 7 bases from J, with 15 bases between. This CDR3 has 15 residues. This chain's CDR3 is CASSQNLIGNSPLHF. DNA for the CDR3: TGTGCCAGCAGCCAGAACCTAATCGGCAATTCACCCCTCCACTTT.

The chain uses TRBV5-1 and TRBJ2-7; the D gene is possibly TRBD2 (6 bases). The CDR3 has 16 amino acids. V was trimmed by 0 bases and J by 0 bases, leaving 13 bases between them. Per the germline V gene, CDR1 is SGHRS and CDR2 is YFSETQ. The CDR3 is CASSLVRRGASYEQYF. In DNA form, the CDR3 reads TGCGCCAGCAGCTTGGTTAGGCGGGGAGCCTCCTACGAGCAGTACTTC.

The CDR3 sequence is CASSLRPSGDGGELFF. The DNA for the CDR3 is TGCGCCAGCAGCTTGAGGCCTAGTGGGGATGGCGGGGAGCTGTTTTTT. The chain is built from TRBV5-1 and TRBJ2-2; no clear D. The V gene lost 1 base and the J gene lost 7 bases, with 17 bases spanning the gap. CDR1 is SGHRS and CDR2 is YFSETQ in the germline V gene. CDR3 length: 16 amino acids.

The chain carries TRBV5-1 and TRBJ2-1; 13 positions match TRBD2. This CDR3 has 18 amino acids. The germline CDR1 and CDR2 sequences are SGHRS and YFSETQ. After removal of 3 bases from V and 7 bases from J, the junction contained 13 bases not matched to a gene. CDR3: CASSSPPGTSGDGNEQFF. CDR3 coding DNA: TGCGCCAGCAGCTCCCCCCCTGGGACTAGCGGGGATGGGAATGAGCAGTTCTTC.

This chain links TRBV15 with TRBJ2-3, with D hard to call. The germline V and J ends were trimmed by 5 bases and 0 bases, with 15 bases remaining between them. CDR1 LNHNV and CDR2 YYDKDF come from the germline V gene (reference sequence). CDR3 size: 16 residues. In nucleotides, the CDR3 is TGTGCCACCAGCTCTGAGTCGTTACAAAGCACAGATACGCAGTATTTT. It encodes CATSSESLQSTDTQYF.

J is TRBJ1-2 and V is TRBV27; D is perhaps TRBD1 (5 bases). The germline CDR1 and CDR2 sequences are MNHEY and SMNVEV (reference sequence). The CDR3 contains 11 residues. Trimming shortened V by 11 bases and J by 7 bases, and 14 bases separated the two germline ends. CDR3 loop: CAAGPLGGYTF. CDR3 coding DNA: TGTGCCGCGGGGCCGCTAGGTGGCTACACCTTC.

The chain links TRBV9 to TRBJ2-3; D ambiguous. This CDR3 region has 13 residues. Germline lookup yields CDR1 SGDLS and CDR2 YYNGEE. The V and J ends lost 2 bases and 2 bases respectively, with 6 bases between them. The CDR3 reads CASSVWVTDTQYF. CDR3 in DNA: TGTGCCAGCAGCGTTTGGGTCACAGATACGCAGTATTTT.

The V call is TRBV5-1, the J call TRBJ1-1; D ambiguous. The CDR3 length is 13 residues. V was cut by 2 bases and J by 1 base, with 6 bases left in between. Germline CDR1 SGHRS, CDR2 YFSETQ. For the CDR3, the DNA is TGCGCCAGCAGCTTTAGTGAGAACACTGAAGCTTTCTTT. Its protein is CASSFSENTEAFF.

J is TRBJ1-3 and V is TRBV10-3, with no clear D. Germline values: CDR1 ENHRY, CDR2 SYGVKD. The V end was cut by 4 bases, the J end by 4 bases, with 5 bases between. CDR3 length: 12 residues. CDR3 loop: CAISVGGNTIYF. In DNA, the CDR3 is TGTGCCATCAGTGTCGGGGGAAACACCATATATTTT.

V gene TRBV7-9 combines with J gene TRBJ2-3; the D is unclear. CDR3 size: 13 residues. Germline V gives CDR1 SEHNR, CDR2 FQNEAQ (reference sequence). The V end was cut by 1 base, the J end by 0 bases, with 2 bases between. The CDR3 bases are TGTGCCAGCAGCTTAGTCAGCACAGATACGCAGTATTTT. Amino acid sequence: CASSLVSTDTQYF.

CDR3 in DNA: TGTGCCAGCAGCGCCCGATTTCGGGGGGGCCGTGAGACCCAGTACTTC. It specifies CASSARFRGGRETQYF. The chain couples TRBV6-2 or TRBV6-3 to TRBJ2-5; TRBD2 agrees at 8 bases. The germline gives CDR1 MNHEY, CDR2 SVGEGT. V lost 6 bases and J lost 5; bases outside the gene matches: 14. The CDR3 loop spans 16 amino acids.

V is TRBV19 and J is TRBJ1-1; unclear D gene. CDR1 and CDR2 from the germline V gene are LNHDA and SQIVND (reference sequence). The CDR3 spans 16 residues. The ends were cut back, 2 bases at V and 0 bases at J, with 13 bases in the middle. In DNA form, the CDR3 reads TGTGCCAGTAGTATACCTTCCGGATTCATGAACACTGAAGCTTTCTTT. It codes for CASSIPSGFMNTEAFF.

The chain uses TRBV4-2 and TRBJ1-5, with D hard to call. Germline V gene sequence: CDR1 LGHNA, CDR2 YNFKEQ. V was cut by 1 base and J by 0 bases, with 7 bases left in between. The CDR3 sequence is 15 residues long. The CDR3 coding sequence is TGTGCCAGCAGCCAAGTGCCGTTTAGCAATCAGCCCCAGCATTTT. The encoded protein is CASSQVPFSNQPQHF.

The genes are TRBV19 and TRBJ1-4, with TRBD1 matching over 9 bases. The CDR3 totals 20 residues. The trim removed 6 bases at V and 2 bases at J, leaving 19 bases unmatched. CDR1 LNHDA and CDR2 SQIVND come from the germline V gene (reference sequence). CDR3 nucleotides: TGTGCCAGTAGAAAAAGGGGGGGACAGGGCCCCTCTGGGACTAATGAAAAACTGTTTTTT. Translated: CASRKRGGQGPSGTNEKLFF. Variable domain in full (rest from reference TRBV19 and TRBJ1-4): DGGITQSPKYLFRKEGQNVTLSCEQNLNHDAMYWYRQDPGQGLRLIYYSQIVNDFQKGDIAEGYSVSREKKESFPLTVTSAQKNPTAFYLCASRKRGGQGPSGTNEKLFFGSGTQLSVL.

The chain has TRBV15 and TRBJ2-2, with 7 bases aligning to TRBD1. The CDR3 is 19 residues long. Germline CDR1 LNHNV, CDR2 YYDKDF (reference sequence). The V and J ends lost 0 bases and 7 bases, in that order; junction bases with no gene match: 17. The CDR3 bases are TGTGCCACCAGCAGAGAGCTGGGTGGTCGGACAGGCCGGAGCGGGGAGCTGTTTTTT. It codes for CATSRELGGRTGRSGELFF.

V usage is TRBV27 and J usage is TRBJ1-5, with D hard to call. This CDR3 spans 14 amino acids. Between the trimmed V and J ends, which lost 5 bases and 2 bases, there was a span of 10 bases. Germline assignment: CDR1 MNHEY and CDR2 SMNVEV (reference sequence). CDR3 loop: CASSVGVGNQPQHF. The DNA for the CDR3 is TGTGCCAGCAGTGTCGGGGTGGGCAATCAGCCCCAGCATTTT.

The chain has TRBV25-1 and TRBJ1-1; TRBD1 aligns across 7 bases. CDR3 length equals 14 residues. Trimming at V came to 1 base and at J to 5 bases, leaving 4 bases not matched to a gene. Germline lookup yields CDR1 MGHDK and CDR2 SYGVNS. The CDR3 loop is CASSESRGYTEAFF. Written as DNA, the CDR3 is TGTGCCAGCAGTGAATCCAGGGGGTATACTGAAGCTTTCTTT.

The rearrangement uses TRBV10-1 and TRBJ2-7; a weak D match, TRBD2 (6 bases). Germline assignment: CDR1 WNHNN and CDR2 SYGVQD (reference sequence). Trimming pared 0 bases from V and 3 bases from J, leaving 21 bases between. This CDR3 spans 18 amino acids. The CDR3, as DNA: TGCGCCAGCAGTGAGTCTTCCCGTTTGGGGGAGGTTCTCTACGAGCAGTACTTC. Its translation is CASSESSRLGEVLYEQYF.

V is TRBV7-9 and J is TRBJ1-1; no definite D call. CDR3 size: 13 residues. Looked up from germline, CDR1 is SEHNR and CDR2 is FQNEAQ (reference sequence). Deletions cut 5 bases from V and 5 bases from J, with 12 bases between. The CDR3 nucleotides read TGTGCCAGCAGCGTACCAGCGGTGACTGAAGCTTTCTTT. Protein product: CASSVPAVTEAFF.

The J gene is TRBJ1-6, the V gene TRBV3-1 (or the pseudogene TRBV3-2), with D maybe TRBD1 (5 bases). Germline V gene data show CDR1 as LGHDT and CDR2 as YNNKEL (reference sequence). This CDR3 spans 14 amino acids. The V end was cut by 2 bases, the J end by 12 bases, with 14 bases between. The CDR3 is CASSQWEGVVPLHF. CDR3 bases: TGTGCCAGCAGCCAATGGGAAGGGGTGGTACCCCTCCACTTT.